The TCR beta chain under discussion was sequenced for a study of blood T cell dynamics during melanoma immunotherapy. Study context: Patients with metastatic melanoma got pembrolizumab or nivolumab-ipilimumab as first-line care.

The germline V gene has CDR1 MRHNA and CDR2 SNTAGT. The CDR3 has 17 amino acids. With 8 bases clipped from V and 5 bases from J, the junction kept 18 bases outside the gene matches. TCRdb's table, derived via immunoSEQ multiplex PCR, lists solely in-frame clones and lacks some. Altogether fewer than 15,000 clones are present, around 92% being singletons, with the ten largest covering approximately 0.2%. Findings of the study overall: Whether repertoire-driving clones were melanoma-specific could not be determined. Among sorted CD8+ subsets, immune-effector cells had the highest clonality and cell-free DNA similarity.

Time point here: pre-treatment baseline. Blood was drawn before treatment and at week 3 after checkpoint blockade. A remark on this clone: Its antigen remains unknown.

This receptor was obtained from a human donor with melanoma. Material: effector memory CD8+ T cells from blood, obtained from a patient treated with checkpoint blockade. This chain links TRBV6-4 with TRBJ2-3; 8 positions match TRBD1. Written as DNA, the CDR3 is TGTGCCAGCTCCGGACAGGGTTACCAACAAACGGGAGATACGCAGTATTTT. It is translated as CASSGQGYQQTGDTQYF.